The 15 T cell receptor beta chains reported below all come from one sample, sequenced in a study of neurological immune-mediated disorders. MiXCR, run by TCRdb on the 5' RACE reads, gives a single entry per CDR3 protein. The table shows roughly 18,000 distinct CDR3 sequences, with 12% to 15% occurring only once. The specimen sequenced was CD4+ T cells from blood. The receptors derive from a woman aged 60 to 75 with HTLV-1-associated myelopathy (HAM/TSP).

This clonotype occurred a few times. J is TRBJ1-3 and V is TRBV19, with a possible D match to TRBD1 (6 bases). Per germline, CDR1 LNHDA and CDR2 SQIVND (reference sequence). V gave up 6 bases and J gave up 0 bases, with 15 bases separating them. The CDR3 spans 16 residues. This chain's CDR3 is CASSMRGGPSGNTIYF. The CDR3 coding sequence is TGTGCCAGTAGCATGAGAGGGGGGCCCTCTGGAAACACCATATATTTT.

This clonotype was recorded at least ten times. The chain is built from TRBV5-1 and TRBJ2-1; 8 bases are shared with TRBD2. The CDR3 covers 15 residues. Per germline, CDR1 SGHRS and CDR2 YFSETQ. The V segment lost 2 bases and the J segment 7 bases; nucleotides outside the gene matches: 8. The CDR3 reads CASSLAGATINEQFF. The CDR3 bases are TGCGCCAGCAGCTTAGCGGGAGCGACTATTAATGAGCAGTTCTTC.

This clonotype was picked up a small number of times. A much larger clone differs from this one at a single base, so this may be a read error. The chain has TRBV19 and TRBJ1-5, with 9 bases fitting TRBD1. The CDR3 is 14 amino acids. The V gene's germline CDR1 is LNHDA and CDR2 SQIVND (reference sequence). V was pared by 3 bases and J by 5 bases, with 2 bases of the junction left unmatched. The CDR3, as DNA: TGTGCCAGTAGTATCACAGGGGGCCATCAGCCCCAGCATTTT. This encodes CASSITGGHQPQHF.

This clonotype came up many times. In DNA, the CDR3 is TGCGCCAGCAGCTTGAACGGGGGGCGAACTGAAGCTTTCTTT. Its translation is CASSLNGGRTEAFF. This chain connects TRBV5-1 to TRBJ1-1, with D perhaps matching TRBD1 (6 bases). CDR1 is SGHRS, CDR2 YFSETQ, per germline. V was clipped by 1 base and J by 5 bases, with 12 bases between them. This CDR3 contains 14 residues.

This clonotype was seen ten or more times. The rearrangement joins TRBV20-1 to TRBJ1-1; weak D call: TRBD1 (5 bases). V was clipped by 3 bases and J by 6 bases, with 14 bases between them. Germline assignment: CDR1 DFQATT and CDR2 SNEGSKA (reference sequence). CDR3 length equals 13 residues. The CDR3 here is CSARGGGLSEAFF. The CDR3 coding sequence is TGCAGTGCTAGGGGGGGTGGACTATCTGAAGCTTTCTTT.

This clonotype was detected ten times or more. V gene TRBV6-5 combines with J gene TRBJ1-2; D is possibly TRBD1 (5 bases). CDR3 size: 15 residues. Trimming took off 8 bases at V and 5 bases at J, with 21 bases between the two ends. CDR1 MNHEY and CDR2 SVGAGI come from the germline V gene. In nucleotides, the CDR3 is TGTGCCAGCTCTTTGGGGCAGAGAAAGGGGTATGGCTACACCTTC. As protein: CASSLGQRKGYGYTF.

The chain carries TRBV20-1 and TRBJ2-4; 9 nucleotides match TRBD1. This CDR3 region has 13 residues. Germline lookup yields CDR1 DFQATT and CDR2 SNEGSKA (reference sequence). With 3 bases clipped from V and 6 bases from J, the junction kept 3 bases outside the gene matches. In nucleotides, the CDR3 is TGCAGTGCTAGGGGGACAGGGCTAAACATTCAGTACTTC. This sequence encodes CSARGTGLNIQYF.

This clonotype was seen repeatedly, ten times or more. The CDR3 region is CASSLPGTGSRSGPGGYTF. In nucleotides, the CDR3 is TGTGCCAGCAGTTTACCGGGGACAGGGAGTAGAAGCGGCCCCGGGGGCTACACCTTC. The chain has TRBV12-3 or TRBV12-4 and TRBJ1-2, with 9 positions matching TRBD1. V dropped 2 bases and J dropped 8; count of bases not matched to a gene: 21. The CDR3 runs to 19 residues.

V gene TRBV5-1 combines with J gene TRBJ2-2; TRBD2 might be the D (6 bases). The germline V and J ends were trimmed by 2 bases and 9 bases, with 14 bases remaining between them. Germline V gene sequence: CDR1 SGHRS, CDR2 YFSETQ. The CDR3 consists of 14 residues. The CDR3 here is CASSLSGGTRELFF. In nucleotides, the CDR3 is TGCGCCAGCAGCTTAAGTGGGGGGACCAGGGAGCTGTTTTTT. Combining the CDR3 with reference TRBV5-1 and TRBJ2-2 gives the whole variable domain KAGVTQTPRYLIKTRGQQVTLSCSPISGHRSVSWYQQTPGQGLQFLFEYFSETQRNKGNFPGRFSGRQFSNSRSEMNVSTLELGDSALYLCASSLSGGTRELFFGEGSRLTVL.

The sample holds many counts of this clonotype. V usage is TRBV6-2 or TRBV6-3 and J usage is TRBJ2-2; D might be TRBD1 (6 bases). Germline loops: CDR1 MNHEY, CDR2 SVGEGT. V lost 7 bases and J lost 4, with 16 bases in between. The CDR3 length is 15 residues. The DNA of the CDR3 is TGTGCCAGCAAGTTCAGGGGACGAAGCACCGGGGAGCTGTTTTTT. Protein sequence: CASKFRGRSTGELFF.

This clonotype was seen at least ten times. The J gene is TRBJ1-6, the V gene TRBV20-1; D unclear. Between the trimmed V and J ends, which lost 4 bases and 8 bases, there was a span of 12 bases. Germline loops: CDR1 DFQATT, CDR2 SNEGSKA (reference sequence). The CDR3 consists of 13 residues. CDR3 region: CSATPYSDSPLHF. CDR3 sequence (DNA): TGCAGTGCTACGCCATACTCGGATTCACCCCTCCACTTT.

This clonotype was counted at least ten times. This chain uses TRBV20-1 with TRBJ1-3; D might be TRBD1 (5 bases). V gave up 0 bases and J gave up 0 bases, with 9 bases separating them. This CDR3 has 15 residues. In germline, CDR1 is DFQATT, CDR2 SNEGSKA (reference sequence). In DNA form, the CDR3 reads TGCAGTGCTAGAGATGGGGCAGGCTCTGGAAACACCATATATTTT. This sequence encodes CSARDGAGSGNTIYF.

This clonotype was seen ten or more times. V and J are TRBV20-1 and TRBJ1-5; TRBD1 agrees at 7 bases. Germline values: CDR1 DFQATT, CDR2 SNEGSKA (reference sequence). Trimming at V came to 5 bases and at J to 2 bases, leaving 3 bases not matched to a gene. The CDR3 contains 13 residues. The DNA of the CDR3 is TGCAGTGCTCACGGACAGGGCAATCAGCCCCAGCATTTT. It is translated as CSAHGQGNQPQHF.

The table lists this clonotype with many counts. The gene calls are TRBV7-2 and TRBJ2-3, with D possibly TRBD1 on 5 matching bases. The CDR3 extends over 14 amino acids. Trimming left V 4 bases short and J 5 bases short, with 13 bases between. Germline assignment: CDR1 SGHTA and CDR2 FQGNSA. CDR3 nucleotides: TGTGCCAGCAGCTCAGGTGAAGGGGTAGATACGCAGTATTTT. It specifies CASSSGEGVDTQYF. Looking up the rest from reference TRBV7-2 and TRBJ2-3 gives the full variable domain: GAGVSQSPSNKVTEKGKDVELRCDPISGHTALYWYRQSLGQGLEFLIYFQGNSAPDKSGLPSDRFSAERTGGSVSTLTIQRTQQEDSAVYLCASSSGEGVDTQYFGPGTRLTVL.

On this clonotype: A read error may account for a junction end that differs from germline. The chain joins TRBV18 to TRBJ2-3; D not resolved. This CDR3 comprises 15 residues. Germline lookup yields CDR1 KGHSH and CDR2 LQKENI. The CDR3 DNA sequence: TGTGCCAGCTCACCCCCCCGGAAGGGCACAGATATGCAGTATTTT. Protein: CASSPPRKGTDMQYF.